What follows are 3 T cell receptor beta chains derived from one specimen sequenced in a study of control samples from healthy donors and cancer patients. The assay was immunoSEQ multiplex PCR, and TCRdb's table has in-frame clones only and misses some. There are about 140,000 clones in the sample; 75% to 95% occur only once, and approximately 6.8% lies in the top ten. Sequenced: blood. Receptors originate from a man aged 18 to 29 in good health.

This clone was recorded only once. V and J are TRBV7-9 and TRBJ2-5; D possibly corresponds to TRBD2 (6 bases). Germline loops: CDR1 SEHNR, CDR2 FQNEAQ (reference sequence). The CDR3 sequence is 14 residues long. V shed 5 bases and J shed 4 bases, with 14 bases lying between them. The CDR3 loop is CASSRRGGGETQYF. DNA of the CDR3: TGTGCCAGCAGCCGGAGGGGTGGGGGAGAGACCCAGTACTTC.

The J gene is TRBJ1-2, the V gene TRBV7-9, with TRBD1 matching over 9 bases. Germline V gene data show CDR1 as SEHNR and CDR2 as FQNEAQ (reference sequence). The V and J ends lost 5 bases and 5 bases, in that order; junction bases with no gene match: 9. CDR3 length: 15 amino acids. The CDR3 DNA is TGTGCCAGCAGCCCTGGACAGGGGCTTAGGTATGGCTACACCTTC. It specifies CASSPGQGLRYGYTF.

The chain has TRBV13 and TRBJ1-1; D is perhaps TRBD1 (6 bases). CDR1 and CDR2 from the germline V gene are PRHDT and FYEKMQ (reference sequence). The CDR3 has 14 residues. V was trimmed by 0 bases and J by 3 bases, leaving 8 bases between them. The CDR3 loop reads CASSLGTGDTEAFF. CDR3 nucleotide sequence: TGTGCCAGCAGCTTAGGGACAGGAGACACTGAAGCTTTCTTT.